The 9 T cell receptor beta chains below come from one sample, sequenced in a study of blood T cell repertoires in COVID-19. Using immunoSEQ multiplex PCR, the repertoire was profiled, and TCRdb retains in-frame clones only, with some absent. Of approximately 270,000 clones listed, around nine tenths are singletons. The material sequenced was peripheral blood. The receptors derive from a man aged 30 to 39 with acute or convalescent COVID-19.

This clone was counted between two and nine times. The rearrangement uses TRBV5-1 and TRBJ1-5; TRBD1 is a possible D gene (5 bases). CDR1 and CDR2 from the germline V gene are SGHRS and YFSETQ. The CDR3 totals 15 residues. Trimming removed 6 bases at V and 3 bases at J, with 16 bases between. The DNA for the CDR3 is TGCGCCAGCAAACCCGGTTGGGGCTCCAATCAGCCCCAGCATTTT. It specifies CASKPGWGSNQPQHF.

The chain couples TRBV5-1 to TRBJ2-7, with D hard to call. The CDR3 is made up of 14 amino acids. Germline V lookup: CDR1 SGHRS, CDR2 YFSETQ. The germline V and J ends were trimmed by 0 bases and 2 bases, with 9 bases remaining between them. CDR3 bases: TGCGCCAGCAGCTTGGTTCAAGGAGCCTACGAGCAGTACTTC. Amino acids: CASSLVQGAYEQYF.

The chain recombines TRBV10-3 with TRBJ2-3; TRBD2 agrees at 7 bases. The CDR3 contains 13 residues. The germline CDR1 and CDR2 sequences are ENHRY and SYGVKD. V was pared by 11 bases and J by 4 bases, with 9 bases of the junction left unmatched. CDR3 nucleotides: TGTGCCTCCAGCGGGACGAGCGCAGATACGCAGTATTTT. It codes for CASSGTSADTQYF.

The V call is TRBV30, the J call TRBJ2-1; the match to TRBD1 covers 9 bases. Germline CDR1 GTSNPN, CDR2 SVGIG (reference sequence). The trim removed 0 bases at V and 4 bases at J, leaving 4 bases unmatched. This CDR3 contains 15 residues. This CDR3 reads CAWSVGTGRYNEQFF. Written as DNA, the CDR3 is TGTGCCTGGAGTGTCGGGACAGGGAGGTACAATGAGCAGTTCTTC.

This chain joins TRBV5-5 and TRBJ2-7; D might be TRBD2 (5 bases). CDR1 and CDR2 from the germline V gene are SGHKS and YYEKEE (reference sequence). This CDR3 is 19 amino acids long. Between the trimmed V and J ends, which lost 0 bases and 0 bases, there was a span of 22 bases. The CDR3 sequence is CASSLERGLRGSSSYEQYF. The CDR3, as DNA: TGTGCCAGCAGCTTGGAAAGAGGGTTGAGAGGGTCGAGCTCCTACGAGCAGTACTTC. Combining the CDR3 with reference TRBV5-5 and TRBJ2-7 gives the whole variable domain DAGVTQSPTHLIKTRGQQVTLRCSPISGHKSVSWYQQVLGQGPQFIFQYYEKEERGRGNFPDRFSARQFPNYSSELNVNALLLGDSALYLCASSLERGLRGSSSYEQYFGPGTRLTVT.

V gene TRBV7-3 combines with J gene TRBJ2-1, with 8 nucleotides matching TRBD1. The trim removed 5 bases at V and 3 bases at J, leaving 12 bases unmatched. Germline CDR1 SGHTA, CDR2 FQGTGA. This CDR3 has 17 residues. Here the CDR3 DNA reads TGTGCCAGCAGCATAATCGGGGGACAGGCTTTCTACAATGAGCAGTTCTTC. Amino acids: CASSIIGGQAFYNEQFF.

The V call is TRBV7-3, the J call TRBJ2-1, with 7 positions matching TRBD2. Germline V gives CDR1 SGHTA, CDR2 FQGTGA. The CDR3 runs 15 residues. The trim removed 5 bases at V and 5 bases at J, leaving 9 bases unmatched. The CDR3 DNA is TGTGCCAGCAGCCCGGGCGGGGGACTCAACAATGAGCAGTTCTTC. This encodes CASSPGGGLNNEQFF.

This rearrangement joins TRBV30 to TRBJ2-3; possibly TRBD1 for D (7 bases). This CDR3 is built from 16 residues. The germline V gene encodes CDR1 GTSNPN and CDR2 SVGIG (reference sequence). V lost 2 bases to trimming and J lost 5 bases, with 20 bases between them. This CDR3 reads CAWSQGGTYYEDTQYF. CDR3 sequence (DNA): TGTGCCTGGAGTCAGGGGGGAACCTATTATGAAGATACGCAGTATTTT. The full variable domain, in which reference TRBV30 and TRBJ2-3 provide the parts outside the CDR3, is SQTIHQWPATLVQPVGSPLSLECTVEGTSNPNLYWYRQAAGRGLQLLFYSVGIGQISSEVPQNLSASRPQDRQFILSSKKLLLSDSGFYLCAWSQGGTYYEDTQYFGPGTRLTVL.

This sequence joins TRBV12-5 and TRBJ2-7, with 7 bases that match TRBD2. CDR1 and CDR2 from the germline V gene are LGHNT and FRNRAP. The CDR3 extends over 16 amino acids. V was pared by 5 bases and J by 3 bases, with 13 bases of the junction left unmatched. In DNA, the CDR3 is TGTGCTAGTGGTCAAATGAGGGCTAGCGGTTACTACGAGCAGTACTTC. This encodes CASGQMRASGYYEQYF.